This is a list of T cell receptor beta chains from one sample in a study of glioma-infiltrating T cells after dendritic cell vaccination. This table comes from immunoSEQ multiplex PCR, and its TCRdb copy is limited to in-frame clones, with some not included. This table has 65,000 to 80,000 clones, 65% to 90% appearing once. Sequences were derived from blood, sampled before dendritic cell vaccination. The receptors were gathered from a human donor with glioblastoma. Each CDR3 is given with its conserved first and last residue. A D gene is named only where the DNA matches it firmly. Clone size is stated in some rows and not others, as once, few, many or a class when expanded.

V gene	clone size	J gene	D gene	CDR3 protein	CDR3 DNA
TRBV19	-	TRBJ2-7	-	CASRVNAQSYEQYF	TGTGCCAGTAGAGTCAACGCCCAGTCCTACGAGCAGTACTTC
TRBV2	-	TRBJ2-1	TRBD2	CASSEKAGGAGEQFF	TGTGCCAGCAGTGAGAAAGCGGGGGGGGCGGGTGAGCAGTTCTTC
TRBV6-4	many	TRBJ1-2	TRBD1	CASRPTGGSGGYTF	TGTGCCAGCAGACCGACAGGGGGCTCCGGGGGCTACACCTTC
TRBV27	-	TRBJ1-5	-	CASSLVGADNQPQHF	TGTGCCAGCAGTTTGGTAGGGGCAGATAATCAGCCCCAGCATTTT
TRBV5-1	once	TRBJ2-3	TRBD1	CASSPGDRGPDTQYF	TGCGCCAGCAGCCCCGGGGACAGGGGCCCAGATACGCAGTATTTT
TRBV18	-	TRBJ2-1	-	CASSPPGLNEQFF	TGTGCCAGCTCACCACCGGGCTTGAATGAGCAGTTCTTC
TRBV11-2	-	TRBJ1-2	-	CASSFIPSGYGYTF	TGTGCCAGCAGCTTCATTCCTTCGGGCTATGGCTACACCTTC
TRBV23-1	-	TRBJ2-6	-	CASSLRTQQSRANVLTF	TGCGCCAGCAGTCTTCGAACGCAACAAAGTCGGGCCAACGTCCTGACTTTC
TRBV2	-	TRBJ1-1	-	CASSEAKTGMNTEAFF	TGTGCCAGCAGTGAAGCCAAGACGGGTATGAACACTGAAGCTTTCTTT
TRBV18	-	TRBJ1-5	-	CASSPEERQPQHF	TGTGCCAGCTCCCCGGAGGAGCGTCAGCCCCAGCATTTT
TRBV7-2	few	TRBJ2-3	-	CASNHPEERSTDTQYF	TGTGCCAGCAACCACCCGGAGGAGAGGTCCACAGATACGCAGTATTTT
TRBV15	-	TRBJ2-1	TRBD2	CATSRDASGGLYNEQFF	TGTGCCACCAGCAGAGATGCTAGCGGGGGACTCTACAATGAGCAGTTCTTC
TRBV19	-	TRBJ2-2	-	CASSRLGLTGELFF	TGTGCCAGTAGTCGACTCGGACTCACCGGGGAGCTGTTTTTT
TRBV5-8	-	TRBJ1-1	TRBD1	CASRYGQGNTEAFF	TGTGCCAGCAGATATGGACAGGGGAACACTGAAGCTTTCTTT
TRBV11-2	-	TRBJ1-1	-	CASSFSQNTEAFF	TGTGCCAGCAGCTTTAGTCAAAACACTGAAGCTTTCTTT
TRBV5-1	few	TRBJ2-2	TRBD1	CASSFGQATGELFF	TGCGCCAGCAGCTTCGGACAGGCAACCGGGGAGCTGTTTTTT
TRBV9	once	TRBJ1-2	-	CASSPDSYGYTF	TGTGCCAGCAGCCCGGACAGCTATGGCTACACCTTC
TRBV5-5	-	TRBJ1-1	-	CASSLDGTSENTEAFF	TGTGCCAGCAGCTTGGATGGGACTTCCGAGAACACTGAAGCTTTCTTT
TRBV6-1	-	TRBJ2-1	-	CASSEAREQFF	TGTGCCAGCAGTGAAGCGCGGGAGCAGTTCTTC
TRBV6-5	-	TRBJ1-1	-	CASSYTDRRDSTEAFF	TGTGCCAGCAGTTACACAGACAGAAGAGATTCCACTGAAGCTTTCTTT
TRBV10-3	-	TRBJ1-4	TRBD1	CAISPGQGEKLFF	TGTGCCATCAGTCCGGGACAGGGCGAAAAACTGTTTTTT
TRBV6-1	-	TRBJ1-2	-	CASRTVSNYGYTF	TGTGCCAGTAGGACAGTGAGCAACTATGGCTACACCTTC
TRBV7-9	once	TRBJ2-1	TRBD2	CASSLIRGGGGEQFF	TGTGCCAGCAGCTTAATTCGCGGGGGGGGAGGTGAGCAGTTCTTC
TRBV25-1	once	TRBJ1-1	-	CASSVTGLDAFF	TGTGCCAGCAGTGTGACAGGCTTGGATGCTTTCTTT
TRBV5-1	-	TRBJ1-5	-	CASSLGRGGSNQPQHF	TGCGCCAGCAGCTTAGGTCGAGGCGGAAGCAATCAGCCCCAGCATTTT
TRBV5-5	-	TRBJ1-5	-	CASSGGAGNQPQHF	TGTGCCAGCAGCGGGGGGGCAGGCAATCAGCCCCAGCATTTT
TRBV25-1	-	TRBJ2-7	TRBD1	CASSEWSSGTVGEQYF	TGTGCCAGCAGTGAATGGTCCTCCGGGACAGTCGGTGAGCAGTACTTC
TRBV6-1	-	TRBJ2-7	-	CASSEQGQTREQYF	TGTGCCAGCAGTGAACAGGGGCAGACCCGCGAGCAGTACTTC
TRBV11-1	-	TRBJ1-1	-	CASSRTPDTEAFF	TGTGCCAGCAGCAGAACACCCGACACTGAAGCTTTCTTT
TRBV5-1	-	TRBJ1-2	-	CASSFSGVTSYGYTF	TGCGCCAGCAGCTTTTCCGGAGTAACTTCTTATGGCTACACCTTC
TRBV9	-	TRBJ1-2	-	CASSEAGALDGYTF	TGTGCCAGCAGCGAAGCAGGGGCCCTAGACGGCTACACCTTC
TRBV2	-	TRBJ1-2	-	CASSGDGPDGYTF	TGTGCCAGCAGTGGCGATGGTCCCGATGGCTACACCTTC
TRBV15	-	TRBJ1-2	TRBD1	CATSRDKGTAYGYTF	TGTGCCACCAGCAGAGATAAGGGGACAGCTTATGGCTACACCTTC
TRBV5-1	-	TRBJ1-1	-	CASSLDGTRNTEAFF	TGCGCCAGCAGCTTGGATGGCACAAGGAACACTGAAGCTTTCTTT
TRBV10-3	-	TRBJ1-1	-	CAISDGRAFTEAFF	TGTGCCATCAGTGATGGGAGGGCATTCACTGAAGCTTTCTTT
TRBV5-6	once	TRBJ1-5	TRBD1	CASSFHRGTDQPQHF	TGTGCCAGCAGCTTCCACAGGGGGACCGATCAGCCCCAGCATTTT
TRBV11-3	once	TRBJ2-1	TRBD2	CASSLGSLAGSWVDEQFF	TGTGCCAGCAGCTTAGGTTCACTAGCGGGGTCTTGGGTCGATGAGCAGTTCTTC
TRBV2	-	TRBJ1-2	TRBD1	CASSQGGDPSQGGYTF	TGTGCCAGCAGCCAAGGGGGCGATCCATCGCAGGGTGGCTACACCTTC